This T cell receptor beta chain appears in the sequencing data of a study of T cell repertoires in cytomegalovirus infection. TCRdb reprocessed the reads via MiXCR and lists one record per CDR3 protein. The sample consists of about 530,000 distinct CDR3 sequences, 26% of them appearing once. The germline gives CDR1 MNHNS, CDR2 SASEGT. This CDR3 has 13 residues. The V and J ends lost 6 bases and 7 bases, in that order; junction bases with no gene match: 5. J is TRBJ1-1 and V is TRBV6-1, with 10 bases fitting TRBD1. The sample was PBMCs. The clonotype originates from a human donor in good health (CMV status not recorded). Some clones in this sample may be carry-over from other donors' samples. The CDR3 region is CASSSRTGGEAFF. The CDR3 DNA reads as TGTGCCAGCAGCTCTAGGACAGGGGGTGAAGCTTTCTTT.